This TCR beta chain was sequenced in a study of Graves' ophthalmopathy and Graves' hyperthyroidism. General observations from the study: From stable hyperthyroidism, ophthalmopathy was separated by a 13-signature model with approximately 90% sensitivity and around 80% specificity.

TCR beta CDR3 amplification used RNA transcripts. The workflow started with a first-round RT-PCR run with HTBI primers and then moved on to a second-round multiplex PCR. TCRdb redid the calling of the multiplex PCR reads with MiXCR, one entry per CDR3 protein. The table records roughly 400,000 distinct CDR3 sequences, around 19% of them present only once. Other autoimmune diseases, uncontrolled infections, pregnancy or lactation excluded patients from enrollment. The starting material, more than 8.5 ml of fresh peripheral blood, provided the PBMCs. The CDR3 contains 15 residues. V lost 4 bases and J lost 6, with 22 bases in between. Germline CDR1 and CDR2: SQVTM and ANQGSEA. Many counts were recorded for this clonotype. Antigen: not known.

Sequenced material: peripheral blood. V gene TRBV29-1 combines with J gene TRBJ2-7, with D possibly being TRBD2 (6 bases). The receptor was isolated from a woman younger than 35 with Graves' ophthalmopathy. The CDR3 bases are TGCAGCGTTGTAAATCCGATAGCGGCTGGGGGCGAGCAGTACTTC. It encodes CSVVNPIAAGGEQYF.